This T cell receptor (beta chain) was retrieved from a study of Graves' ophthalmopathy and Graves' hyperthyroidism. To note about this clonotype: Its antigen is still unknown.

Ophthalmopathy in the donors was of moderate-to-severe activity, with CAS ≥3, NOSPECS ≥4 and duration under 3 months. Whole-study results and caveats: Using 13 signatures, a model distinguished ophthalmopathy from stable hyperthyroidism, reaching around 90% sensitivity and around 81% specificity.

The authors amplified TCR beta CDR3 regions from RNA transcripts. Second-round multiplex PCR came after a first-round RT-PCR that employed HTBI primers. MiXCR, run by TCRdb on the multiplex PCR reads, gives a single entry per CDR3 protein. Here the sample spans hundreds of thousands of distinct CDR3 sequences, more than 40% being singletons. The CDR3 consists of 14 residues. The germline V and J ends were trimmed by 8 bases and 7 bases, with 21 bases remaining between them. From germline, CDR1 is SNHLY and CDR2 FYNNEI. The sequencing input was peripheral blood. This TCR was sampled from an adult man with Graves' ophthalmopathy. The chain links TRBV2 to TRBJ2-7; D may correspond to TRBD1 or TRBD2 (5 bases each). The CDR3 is CASARAGTNNEQYF. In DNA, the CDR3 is TGTGCCAGCGCCCGGGCAGGGACCAACAATGAGCAGTACTTC.